The 26 T cell receptor beta chains reported below all come from one sample, sequenced in a study of cytomegalovirus exposure and HLA in healthy donors. The table came from immunoSEQ multiplex PCR; TCRdb's copy has only in-frame clones and leaves some out. The sample holds some 220,000 clones, 75% to 95% seen once. The sequenced sample consisted of PBMCs. These TCRs come from a woman younger than 30 in good health and CMV-seronegative.

This rearrangement joins TRBV9 to TRBJ2-3, with D perhaps matching TRBD1 (6 bases). This CDR3 has 16 amino acids. The V end was cut by 0 bases, the J end by 4 bases, with 15 bases between. Looked up from germline, CDR1 is SGDLS and CDR2 is YYNGEE. DNA for the CDR3: TGTGCCAGCAGCGTAGGGGGCTCGGCAGGGGCAGATACGCAGTATTTT. Amino acids: CASSVGGSAGADTQYF.

J is TRBJ1-2 and V is TRBV9, with a weak D call TRBD1 (5 bases). Trimming took 0 bases from V and 2 from J, leaving 11 bases between them. Germline-derived CDR1 and CDR2 are SGDLS and YYNGEE. This CDR3 has 15 residues. CDR3 loop: CASSVDKGANYGYTF. The DNA of the CDR3 is TGTGCCAGCAGCGTAGATAAAGGGGCGAACTATGGCTACACCTTC.

This clone was recorded once. The V gene is TRBV19, the J gene TRBJ2-7, with D tentatively TRBD1 (6 bases). The CDR3 contains 14 residues. Germline V lookup: CDR1 LNHDA, CDR2 SQIVND (reference sequence). Trimming pared 6 bases from V and 5 bases from J, leaving 17 bases between. CDR3 DNA sequence: TGTGCCAGTAGCCCCGATGTGGGGGCCGACGAGCAGTACTTC. Translation gives CASSPDVGADEQYF. Full variable domain (outside the CDR3, taken from reference TRBV19 and TRBJ2-7): DGGITQSPKYLFRKEGQNVTLSCEQNLNHDAMYWYRQDPGQGLRLIYYSQIVNDFQKGDIAEGYSVSREKKESFPLTVTSAQKNPTAFYLCASSPDVGADEQYFGPGTRLTVT.

The chain recombines TRBV11-2 with TRBJ2-7, with D maybe TRBD1 (5 bases). V was trimmed by 8 bases and J by 3 bases, leaving 8 bases between them. Germline loops: CDR1 SGHAT, CDR2 FQNNGV. This CDR3 region has 11 residues. The CDR3 here is CASGHLYEQYF. The CDR3 nucleotides are TGTGCCAGCGGACATCTCTACGAGCAGTACTTC. The full variable domain, completed using reference TRBV11-2 and TRBJ2-7, is EAGVAQSPRYKIIEKRQSVAFWCNPISGHATLYWYQQILGQGPKLLIQFQNNGVVDDSQLPKDRFSAERLKGVDSTLKIQPAKLEDSAVYLCASGHLYEQYFGPGTRLTVT.

This clone has only a few counts. The chain links TRBV29-1 to TRBJ1-4; the D is unclear. Germline V CDR1 and CDR2: SQVTM, ANQGSEA. The CDR3 extends over 12 amino acids. Trimming stripped 4 bases from V and 6 bases from J, with 9 bases between. The DNA for the CDR3 is TGCAGCGTTGGGGCGGGAGATGAAAAACTGTTTTTT. This translates into CSVGAGDEKLFF.

The CDR3 region is CASSLPAGEQFF. The CDR3 DNA follows: TGTGCCAGCAGTTTACCCGCCGGTGAGCAGTTCTTC. The chain carries TRBV27 and TRBJ2-1, with no clear D. In germline, CDR1 is MNHEY, CDR2 SMNVEV (reference sequence). This CDR3 contains 12 residues. V was trimmed by 2 bases and J by 9 bases, leaving 8 bases between them.

This clone has just one count. This chain uses TRBV27 with TRBJ2-1, with D perhaps TRBD2 (5 bases). Germline-derived CDR1 and CDR2 are MNHEY and SMNVEV (reference sequence). CDR3 length: 12 residues. The germline V and J ends were trimmed by 8 bases and 4 bases, with 9 bases remaining between them. DNA of the CDR3: TGTGCCAGCCACGGGGTTTACAATGAGCAGTTCTTC. Encoded protein: CASHGVYNEQFF.

The gene calls are TRBV12-1 and TRBJ1-6; TRBD1, the table's D call, lacks a check against the DNA. TRBV12-1 is shown as a pseudogene. The CDR3 length is 15 residues. The CDR3 loop is CASSPRRQKRSPLHF. Here the CDR3 DNA reads TGTGCCAGCAGCCCCCGGCGACAGAAGCGTTCACCCCTCCACTTT.

This clone was picked up a small number of times. This sequence joins TRBV5-6 and TRBJ2-7; 7 bases are shared with TRBD1. CDR1 SGHDT and CDR2 YYEEEE come from the germline V gene. The CDR3 extends over 13 amino acids. With 4 bases clipped from V and 6 bases from J, the junction kept 7 bases outside the gene matches. Here the CDR3 reads CASSPTTGFEQYF. CDR3 DNA sequence: TGTGCCAGCAGCCCCACGACAGGGTTCGAGCAGTACTTC. The complete variable domain, with remaining parts taken from reference TRBV5-6 and TRBJ2-7, reads DAGVTQSPTHLIKTRGQQVTLRCSPKSGHDTVSWYQQALGQGPQFIFQYYEEEERQRGNFPDRFSGHQFPNYSSELNVNALLLGDSALYLCASSPTTGFEQYFGPGTRLTVT.

The V and J genes are TRBV11-3 and TRBJ2-2; 8 nucleotides match TRBD1. The V segment lost 5 bases and the J segment 5 bases; nucleotides outside the gene matches: 7. The CDR3 sequence is 15 residues long. Germline lookup yields CDR1 SGHNT and CDR2 YENEEA. The CDR3 protein is CASSPGGTRTGELFF. DNA of the CDR3: TGTGCCAGCAGCCCAGGGGGCACGAGGACCGGGGAGCTGTTTTTT. Complete variable domain (other parts from reference TRBV11-3 and TRBJ2-2): EAGVVQSPRYKIIEKKQPVAFWCNPISGHNTLYWYLQNLGQGPELLIRYENEEAVDDSQLPKDRFSAERLKGVDSTLKIQPAELGDSAVYLCASSPGGTRTGELFFGEGSRLTVL.

The chain uses TRBV27 and TRBJ1-5, with 11 bases that match TRBD1. There are 19 residues in the CDR3. CDR1 is MNHEY and CDR2 is SMNVEV in the germline V gene (reference sequence). Trimming removed 5 bases from V and 1 base from J; junction bases left unmatched: 13. The CDR3 coding sequence is TGTGCCAGCAGTCTGCTGGCTGGGACAGGGGGACGGAGCAATCAGCCCCAGCATTTT. Protein product: CASSLLAGTGGRSNQPQHF.

This clone was counted between two and nine times. V usage is TRBV30 and J usage is TRBJ1-2; no firm D call. Germline V gene data show CDR1 as GTSNPN and CDR2 as SVGIG (reference sequence). The germline V and J ends were trimmed by 0 bases and 10 bases, with 12 bases remaining between them. The CDR3 covers 12 residues. CDR3 residues: CAWSVPGRLYTF. CDR3 nucleotide sequence: TGTGCCTGGAGTGTACCCGGCAGGCTCTACACCTTC.

DNA for the CDR3: TGTGCCAGCAGGGGACGAGCGGGTGGTACTAGCACAGATACGCAGTATTTT. This encodes CASRGRAGGTSTDTQYF. The chain employs TRBV2 and TRBJ2-3, with D perhaps TRBD2 (6 bases). Germline lookup yields CDR1 SNHLY and CDR2 FYNNEI. This CDR3 contains 17 residues. Trimming removed 6 bases at V and 0 bases at J, with 19 bases between.

This sequence joins TRBV27 and TRBJ1-2; D ambiguous. CDR3 length: 16 residues. Trimming left V 4 bases short and J 0 bases short, with 15 bases between. CDR1 and CDR2 (germline): MNHEY, SMNVEV (reference sequence). CDR3 sequence reads: CASSWAADPPNYGYTF. In DNA form, the CDR3 reads TGTGCCAGCAGTTGGGCCGCTGACCCGCCTAACTATGGCTACACCTTC.

The V and J genes are TRBV10-1 and TRBJ2-1; TRBD2 is a possible D gene (6 bases). CDR3 size: 16 residues. Trimming shortened V by 3 bases and J by 6 bases, and 18 bases separated the two germline ends. CDR1 and CDR2 (germline): WNHNN, SYGVQD (reference sequence). The CDR3 DNA reads as TGCGCCAGCAGTGACCCATCCCCCCGGGGGATCAATGAGCAGTTCTTC. It translates to CASSDPSPRGINEQFF.

The rearrangement uses TRBV27 and TRBJ1-1; D uncertain. V was shortened by 7 bases and J by 3 bases, with 21 bases between the two germline ends. Germline loops: CDR1 MNHEY, CDR2 SMNVEV (reference sequence). The CDR3 spans 16 residues. The CDR3 reads CASNTNGPPTHTEAFF. As DNA, the CDR3 is TGTGCCAGCAACACGAATGGGCCGCCAACTCACACTGAAGCTTTCTTT.

The chain couples TRBV15 to TRBJ1-3; D gene uncertain. V was shortened by 1 base and J by 0 bases, with 13 bases between the two germline ends. In germline, CDR1 is LNHNV, CDR2 YYDKDF (reference sequence). The CDR3 runs to 17 residues. The CDR3 sequence: CATSRVGRANSGNTIYF. The CDR3 DNA reads TGTGCCACCAGCAGAGTAGGGAGGGCTAACTCTGGAAACACCATATATTTT.

The chain joins TRBV30 to TRBJ2-2; 9 bases fit TRBD2. This CDR3 comprises 16 residues. With V trimmed by 1 base and J by 3 bases, 6 bases remained unmatched. Germline V gene data show CDR1 as GTSNPN and CDR2 as SVGIG (reference sequence). DNA for the CDR3: TGTGCCTGGAGTGGGGCGGGAGGGCCATACACCGGGGAGCTGTTTTTT. It is translated as CAWSGAGGPYTGELFF.

The V and J genes are TRBV30 and TRBJ2-1; TRBD1 might be the D (5 bases). Trimming pared 2 bases from V and 10 bases from J, leaving 9 bases between. This CDR3 is 11 amino acids long. The germline V gene has CDR1 GTSNPN and CDR2 SVGIG (reference sequence). The CDR3 loop is CAWSSKGEQFF. The CDR3 DNA sequence: TGTGCCTGGAGTTCCAAGGGGGAGCAGTTCTTC.

The rearrangement uses TRBV27 and TRBJ2-7, with a tentative D call TRBD1 (5 bases). The CDR3 runs 15 residues. Germline V gives CDR1 MNHEY, CDR2 SMNVEV (reference sequence). Trimming stripped 0 bases from V and 3 bases from J, with 12 bases between. The CDR3 sequence: CASSLSPQGNYEQYF. The DNA of the CDR3 is TGTGCCAGCAGTTTATCCCCCCAGGGAAACTACGAGCAGTACTTC.

The chain couples TRBV5-4 to TRBJ2-3; D unclear. Germline V lookup: CDR1 SGHNT, CDR2 YYREEE (reference sequence). V lost 1 base to trimming and J lost 3 bases, with 9 bases between them. The CDR3 totals 14 residues. CDR3 amino acids: CASSLSGLTDTQYF. The CDR3 DNA reads TGTGCCAGCAGCTTGTCAGGTCTTACAGATACGCAGTATTTT.

The V gene is TRBV11-3, the J gene TRBJ2-1; TRBD1 agrees at 7 bases. V lost 3 bases, J lost 2 bases, and 7 bases stayed unmatched. The germline V gene encodes CDR1 SGHNT and CDR2 YENEEA. The CDR3 covers 16 residues. The CDR3 nucleotides are TGTGCCAGCAGCTTGAAGACAGGGACCCCCTACAATGAGCAGTTCTTC. Its translation: CASSLKTGTPYNEQFF.

This rearrangement joins TRBV28 to TRBJ2-1, with TRBD1 matching over 8 bases. The CDR3 length is 14 residues. With V trimmed by 2 bases and J by 4 bases, 1 base remained unmatched. CDR1 MDHEN and CDR2 SYDVKM come from the germline V gene. CDR3 nucleotides: TGTGCCAGCAGTTTAAGACAGGGGTACAATGAGCAGTTCTTC. Residues: CASSLRQGYNEQFF.

This chain joins TRBV28 and TRBJ2-1; 14 bases match TRBD2. The CDR3 length is 16 residues. CDR1 and CDR2 (germline): MDHEN, SYDVKM. With V trimmed by 7 bases and J by 0 bases, 2 bases remained unmatched. In DNA, the CDR3 is TGTGCCAGCATTGGGACTAGCGGGAGCTCCTACAATGAGCAGTTCTTC. Protein product: CASIGTSGSSYNEQFF.

The chain links TRBV11-2 to TRBJ2-1; the D gene is possibly TRBD1 (6 bases). The CDR3 loop spans 11 amino acids. V lost 10 bases, J lost 9 bases, and 13 bases lay in between. Germline-derived CDR1 and CDR2 are SGHAT and FQNNGV. CDR3 DNA: TGTGCCACCACGACAGGTGGTGAGCAGTTCTTC. Its translation: CATTTGGEQFF.

V is TRBV12-2 and J is TRBJ1-2; the listed D gene, TRBD1, was not tested against the DNA. TRBV12-2 is termed a pseudogene. The CDR3 covers 15 residues. CDR3 in amino acids: CASRGADRGTYGYTF. The CDR3 DNA reads TGTGCAAGTCGCGGTGCGGACAGGGGGACCTATGGCTACACCTTC.